Listed below are T cell receptor beta chains from one sample, sequenced in a study of blood T cell repertoires in COVID-19. Assay used: immunoSEQ multiplex PCR; TCRdb lists only in-frame clones, some missing. The sample has about 200,000 clones; more than 85% are singletons. The specimen was peripheral blood. The receptors here all came from a man aged 55 to 70 with COVID-19, enrolled during active disease. The CDR3 runs from the conserved cysteine through the conserved F or W. The order of the fields is CDR3 DNA, CDR3 protein, V gene, clone size, J gene, D gene. The D gene is left open where the match is weak. Expanded clones are given a class, and other clones once, few, many or no size at all.

cdr3_nt: TGTGCCAGCAGCTTGGATCAGGGCCGCCCGATGGGCTACACCTTC
cdr3_aa: CASSLDQGRPMGYTF
v_call: TRBV5-4
clone_size: NA
j_call: TRBJ1-2
d_call: NA

cdr3_nt: TGCGCCAGCAGCTTGGACGCGGGGCTCGGAATCTTC
cdr3_aa: CASSLDAGLGIF
v_call: TRBV5-1
clone_size: NA
j_call: TRBJ2-1
d_call: NA

cdr3_nt: TGTGCCACCCGACCGGACAGGACTGAAGCTTTCTTT
cdr3_aa: CATRPDRTEAFF
v_call: TRBV10-3
clone_size: NA
j_call: TRBJ1-1
d_call: TRBD1

cdr3_nt: TGTGCCAGCTCACCACTTCCGTCGGGACAGGGAGGCAAGGACAATCAGCCCCAGCATTTT
cdr3_aa: CASSPLPSGQGGKDNQPQHF
v_call: TRBV18
clone_size: NA
j_call: TRBJ1-5
d_call: TRBD1

cdr3_nt: TGTGCCAGCACTGTCGACAGACGCAATGAAAAACTGTTTTTT
cdr3_aa: CASTVDRRNEKLFF
v_call: TRBV2
clone_size: NA
j_call: TRBJ1-4
d_call: NA

cdr3_nt: TGTGCCAGCAGCGAGCCCGGACAGGGACACACTGAAGCTTTCTTT
cdr3_aa: CASSEPGQGHTEAFF
v_call: TRBV9
clone_size: NA
j_call: TRBJ1-1
d_call: TRBD1

cdr3_nt: TGCGCCAGCAGCTTGTTGTCGCGGAGACAGGGGCTTGATAGCAATCAGCCCCAGCATTTT
cdr3_aa: CASSLLSRRQGLDSNQPQHF
v_call: TRBV5-1
clone_size: NA
j_call: TRBJ1-5
d_call: TRBD1

cdr3_nt: TGCGCCAGCAGCCTTCGACAGGGGGCTTCCTACGAGCAGTACTTC
cdr3_aa: CASSLRQGASYEQYF
v_call: TRBV4-1
clone_size: NA
j_call: TRBJ2-7
d_call: TRBD1

cdr3_nt: TGTGCCAGCAGCTTAGATCCTAGCACAGATACGCAGTATTTT
cdr3_aa: CASSLDPSTDTQYF
v_call: TRBV7-2
clone_size: few
j_call: TRBJ2-3
d_call: NA

cdr3_nt: TGTGCCAGCAGCTACCAGGGTATCCAAGAGACCCAGTACTTC
cdr3_aa: CASSYQGIQETQYF
v_call: TRBV7-2
clone_size: NA
j_call: TRBJ2-5
d_call: NA

cdr3_nt: TGTGCCAGCAGCTTGGACAGGGATTATGGCTACACCTTC
cdr3_aa: CASSLDRDYGYTF
v_call: TRBV5-4
clone_size: once
j_call: TRBJ1-2
d_call: NA

cdr3_nt: TGCAGCGTTGAATGGCAGGGGAACTATGGCTACACCTTC
cdr3_aa: CSVEWQGNYGYTF
v_call: TRBV29-1
clone_size: NA
j_call: TRBJ1-2
d_call: NA

cdr3_nt: TGTGCCAGCAGTTTCTTTGAGAATCAGCCCCAGCATTTT
cdr3_aa: CASSFFENQPQHF
v_call: TRBV12-3/TRBV12-4
clone_size: once
j_call: TRBJ1-5
d_call: NA

cdr3_nt: TGTGCCAGCAGCTTGTCGATTGGAGGCAATCAGCCCCAGCATTTT
cdr3_aa: CASSLSIGGNQPQHF
v_call: TRBV5-5
clone_size: NA
j_call: TRBJ1-5
d_call: NA

cdr3_nt: TGTGCCAGCAGTGTTCCTAACAGGGAAGAGACCCAGTACTTC
cdr3_aa: CASSVPNREETQYF
v_call: TRBV25-1
clone_size: NA
j_call: TRBJ2-5
d_call: NA

cdr3_nt: TGCGCCAGCAGGGAGTACGCTGCAGATACGCAGTATTTT
cdr3_aa: CASREYAADTQYF
v_call: TRBV5-1
clone_size: NA
j_call: TRBJ2-3
d_call: NA

cdr3_nt: TGTGCCAGCCGTGACTACGCGAGCAATCAGCCCCAGCATTTT
cdr3_aa: CASRDYASNQPQHF
v_call: TRBV2
clone_size: NA
j_call: TRBJ1-5
d_call: NA

cdr3_nt: TGTGCCACCAGTGACTCGTTCGCTCGGAGTAGCTCCTACAATGAGCAGTTCTTC
cdr3_aa: CATSDSFARSSSYNEQFF
v_call: TRBV24-1
clone_size: NA
j_call: TRBJ2-1
d_call: NA

cdr3_nt: TGTGCCAGCAGCTCGACAGCGAATAGCAATCAGCCCCAGCATTTT
cdr3_aa: CASSSTANSNQPQHF
v_call: TRBV2
clone_size: once
j_call: TRBJ1-5
d_call: NA

cdr3_nt: TGTGCCAGCAGTTACTTGGTAGGGAGCTCCTACAATGAGCAGTTCTTC
cdr3_aa: CASSYLVGSSYNEQFF
v_call: TRBV6-5
clone_size: NA
j_call: TRBJ2-1
d_call: NA

cdr3_nt: TGTGCCAGCAGCCAAGGATCGGGTAGTAAGCGGGGGGGCCGCTACAATGAGCAGTTCTTC
cdr3_aa: CASSQGSGSKRGGRYNEQFF
v_call: TRBV3-1/TRBV3-2
clone_size: NA
j_call: TRBJ2-1
d_call: TRBD2

cdr3_nt: TGCGCCAGACGGGCGGGGCAGTCCTACGAGCAGTACTTC
cdr3_aa: CARRAGQSYEQYF
v_call: TRBV10-1
clone_size: NA
j_call: TRBJ2-7
d_call: NA

cdr3_nt: TGTGCCTGGAGTTGGGGGCGAAATGGGCCCCAGCATTTT
cdr3_aa: CAWSWGRNGPQHF
v_call: TRBV30
clone_size: once
j_call: TRBJ1-5
d_call: NA

cdr3_nt: TGTGCCAGTAGTTTACAGGGATATGGCTACACCTTC
cdr3_aa: CASSLQGYGYTF
v_call: TRBV19
clone_size: NA
j_call: TRBJ1-2
d_call: NA

cdr3_nt: TGTGCCAGCAGTTTACCGGGGGCTGGGGCCAACGTCCTGACTTTC
cdr3_aa: CASSLPGAGANVLTF
v_call: TRBV6-2/TRBV6-3
clone_size: NA
j_call: TRBJ2-6
d_call: NA

cdr3_nt: TGTGCCAGCAGTCCCGGACGGGGAACTGAAGCTTTCTTT
cdr3_aa: CASSPGRGTEAFF
v_call: TRBV2
clone_size: NA
j_call: TRBJ1-1
d_call: NA

cdr3_nt: TGTGCCAGCAGTATGACAGACATGAACACTGAAGCTTTCTTT
cdr3_aa: CASSMTDMNTEAFF
v_call: TRBV6-5
clone_size: NA
j_call: TRBJ1-1
d_call: NA

cdr3_nt: TGTGCCAGCGGGGCCTTCTATGGCTACACCTTC
cdr3_aa: CASGAFYGYTF
v_call: TRBV28
clone_size: NA
j_call: TRBJ1-2
d_call: NA

cdr3_nt: TGTGCCAGCAGTCCGTCCTCAGGGTGGGAGCAGTACTTC
cdr3_aa: CASSPSSGWEQYF
v_call: TRBV27
clone_size: NA
j_call: TRBJ2-7
d_call: NA

cdr3_nt: TGTGCCATCAGTGAGATTGCAGATTATTCACCCCTCCACTTT
cdr3_aa: CAISEIADYSPLHF
v_call: TRBV10-3
clone_size: NA
j_call: TRBJ1-6
d_call: NA

cdr3_nt: TGTGCCAGCAGCCCGGGACAGCCGAACACCGGGGAGCTGTTTTTT
cdr3_aa: CASSPGQPNTGELFF
v_call: TRBV6-5
clone_size: NA
j_call: TRBJ2-2
d_call: TRBD1

cdr3_nt: TGTGCCAGCCAGGGTCCGGGTAATTCACCCCTCCACTTT
cdr3_aa: CASQGPGNSPLHF
v_call: TRBV6-5
clone_size: NA
j_call: TRBJ1-6
d_call: NA

cdr3_nt: TGTGCCAGCAGCCTTTCTACTAGCGGTCCCTACGAGCAGTACTTC
cdr3_aa: CASSLSTSGPYEQYF
v_call: TRBV6-6
clone_size: once
j_call: TRBJ2-7
d_call: TRBD2

cdr3_nt: TGCGCCAGCAGCCCCGGGACTGGGATGAACACTGAAGCTTTCTTT
cdr3_aa: CASSPGTGMNTEAFF
v_call: TRBV5-1
clone_size: once
j_call: TRBJ1-1
d_call: NA

cdr3_nt: TGTGCCAGCTCACCACGTGCCCCACCGGACACCGGGGAGCTGTTTTTT
cdr3_aa: CASSPRAPPDTGELFF
v_call: TRBV18
clone_size: NA
j_call: TRBJ2-2
d_call: NA

cdr3_nt: TGCAGCGTTGGTCAGCTAGCGGGCAATGAGCAGTTCTTC
cdr3_aa: CSVGQLAGNEQFF
v_call: TRBV29-1
clone_size: NA
j_call: TRBJ2-1
d_call: TRBD2

cdr3_nt: TGTGCCTGGAGAGTAGGTAGCGGGAGCACAGATACGCAGTATTTT
cdr3_aa: CAWRVGSGSTDTQYF
v_call: TRBV30
clone_size: NA
j_call: TRBJ2-3
d_call: TRBD2

cdr3_nt: TGTGCCAGCTCACGGACAGGGAGCTATGGCTACACCTTC
cdr3_aa: CASSRTGSYGYTF
v_call: TRBV18
clone_size: once
j_call: TRBJ1-2
d_call: TRBD1

cdr3_nt: TGCGCCAGCAGCTCGGACAGTTCCTACAATGAGCAGTTCTTC
cdr3_aa: CASSSDSSYNEQFF
v_call: TRBV5-1
clone_size: NA
j_call: TRBJ2-1
d_call: NA

cdr3_nt: TGCGCCAGCAGCGGGGTAGCGGGGCAGGGCGGGGAGCTGTTTTTT
cdr3_aa: CASSGVAGQGGELFF
v_call: TRBV4-1
clone_size: NA
j_call: TRBJ2-2
d_call: TRBD2

cdr3_nt: TGCGCCAGCAGCTTGTGGGGCATCGGACAGGGCGATACTGAAAAACTGTTTTTT
cdr3_aa: CASSLWGIGQGDTEKLFF
v_call: TRBV5-1
clone_size: NA
j_call: TRBJ1-4
d_call: TRBD1

cdr3_nt: TGTGCCAGCAGTGAGGGCCAGGCCCTCCACTTT
cdr3_aa: CASSEGQALHF
v_call: TRBV2
clone_size: NA
j_call: TRBJ1-6
d_call: NA

cdr3_nt: TGTGCCTGCACCTCGGGACAGGGTTCTCTCAGCTACACCTTC
cdr3_aa: CACTSGQGSLSYTF
v_call: TRBV30
clone_size: NA
j_call: TRBJ1-2
d_call: TRBD1

cdr3_nt: TGTGCCAGCAGTTACAGGGGGCTTAACACCGGGGAGCTGTTTTTT
cdr3_aa: CASSYRGLNTGELFF
v_call: TRBV2
clone_size: NA
j_call: TRBJ2-2
d_call: TRBD1

cdr3_nt: TGTGCCATCAGTGAGTCGACAGGACCGGGATCCTATGGCTACACCTTC
cdr3_aa: CAISESTGPGSYGYTF
v_call: TRBV10-3
clone_size: NA
j_call: TRBJ1-2
d_call: NA

cdr3_nt: TGTGCCAGTAGTCAGAGACAGGGTCGAGGGGAGACCCAGTACTTC
cdr3_aa: CASSQRQGRGETQYF
v_call: TRBV19
clone_size: NA
j_call: TRBJ2-5
d_call: TRBD1

cdr3_nt: TGTGCCAGCAGTTTATTACAGGGAACGGTGCAGTACTTC
cdr3_aa: CASSLLQGTVQYF
v_call: TRBV27
clone_size: NA
j_call: TRBJ2-7
d_call: NA

cdr3_nt: TGTGCCAGCTCACCATTGGGACAGGGGGCGGCCTACAATGAGCAGTTCTTC
cdr3_aa: CASSPLGQGAAYNEQFF
v_call: TRBV18
clone_size: NA
j_call: TRBJ2-1
d_call: TRBD1

cdr3_nt: TGTGCCAGCAGCCTGATGAGGGTAGATACGCAGTATTTT
cdr3_aa: CASSLMRVDTQYF
v_call: TRBV11-2
clone_size: NA
j_call: TRBJ2-3
d_call: NA

cdr3_nt: TGTGCCAGCAGCTGGACGACTAGCGGAAAGTACAATGAGCAGTTCTTC
cdr3_aa: CASSWTTSGKYNEQFF
v_call: TRBV11-2
clone_size: NA
j_call: TRBJ2-1
d_call: TRBD2

cdr3_nt: TGCAGCGGAAAAGGACAGAGCTATGGCTACACCTTC
cdr3_aa: CSGKGQSYGYTF
v_call: TRBV29-1
clone_size: NA
j_call: TRBJ1-2
d_call: NA

cdr3_nt: TGTGCCAGCAGGCGGATAACAAGCAATCAGCCCCAGCATTTT
cdr3_aa: CASRRITSNQPQHF
v_call: TRBV2
clone_size: once
j_call: TRBJ1-5
d_call: NA

cdr3_nt: TGTGCCATCAGTGATAGCCAGACGAACACCGGGGAGCTGTTTTTT
cdr3_aa: CAISDSQTNTGELFF
v_call: TRBV10-3
clone_size: NA
j_call: TRBJ2-2
d_call: NA

cdr3_nt: TGTGCCAGCAGTTTAGTGGCTTGGTCCAATGAGCAGTTCTTC
cdr3_aa: CASSLVAWSNEQFF
v_call: TRBV28
clone_size: NA
j_call: TRBJ2-1
d_call: NA

cdr3_nt: TGTGCCAGCAGGGCAGGGGGTAGTAGTGAGCAGTTCTTC
cdr3_aa: CASRAGGSSEQFF
v_call: TRBV28
clone_size: NA
j_call: TRBJ2-1
d_call: TRBD1

cdr3_nt: TGTGCCACCAGCAGAGCCGGGACTAGCGGGAGGTACAATGAGCAGTTCTTC
cdr3_aa: CATSRAGTSGRYNEQFF
v_call: TRBV15
clone_size: once
j_call: TRBJ2-1
d_call: TRBD2

cdr3_nt: TGTGCCAGCAGCCACCTGACCGGGAAGGCGCAGGGCTACACCTTC
cdr3_aa: CASSHLTGKAQGYTF
v_call: TRBV3-1/TRBV3-2
clone_size: NA
j_call: TRBJ1-2
d_call: NA

cdr3_nt: TGTGCCAGCTCACCAGCTAGGGTAGCGGACAATGAGCAGTTCTTC
cdr3_aa: CASSPARVADNEQFF
v_call: TRBV18
clone_size: NA
j_call: TRBJ2-1
d_call: NA

cdr3_nt: TGTGCCTGGAGTGTCAGGAGCAATCAGCCCCAGCATTTT
cdr3_aa: CAWSVRSNQPQHF
v_call: TRBV30
clone_size: NA
j_call: TRBJ1-5
d_call: NA